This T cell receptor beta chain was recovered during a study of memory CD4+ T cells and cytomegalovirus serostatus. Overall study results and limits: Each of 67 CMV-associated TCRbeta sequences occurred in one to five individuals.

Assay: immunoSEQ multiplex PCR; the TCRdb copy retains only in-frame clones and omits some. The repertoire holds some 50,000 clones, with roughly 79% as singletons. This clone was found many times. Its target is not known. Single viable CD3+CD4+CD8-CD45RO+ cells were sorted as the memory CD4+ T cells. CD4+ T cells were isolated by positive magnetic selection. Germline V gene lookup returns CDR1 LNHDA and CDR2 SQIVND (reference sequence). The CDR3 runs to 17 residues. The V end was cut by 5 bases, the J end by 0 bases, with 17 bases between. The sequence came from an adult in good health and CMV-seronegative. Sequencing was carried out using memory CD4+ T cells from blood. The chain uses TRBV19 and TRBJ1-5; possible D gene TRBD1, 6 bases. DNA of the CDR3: TGTGCCAGTAGTCGCCGAGGGGGGTCCTATAGCAATCAGCCCCAGCATTTT. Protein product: CASSRRGGSYSNQPQHF.